This TCR beta chain was recovered during a study of cytomegalovirus exposure and HLA in healthy donors. With 60 Vbeta and 13 Jbeta primers, the PCR was carried out. The repertoire was sequenced with immunoSEQ multiplex PCR; TCRdb's copy has only in-frame clones and lacks some. Among 90,000 to 150,000 clones listed, about 70% were seen once. V trimming: 4 bases; J trimming: 4 bases; junction bases outside the gene matches: 6. The CDR3 spans 15 residues. Germline V gene lookup returns CDR1 SNHLY and CDR2 FYNNEI. The sequencing input was PBMCs. This TCR was recovered from a human donor in good health. The gene calls are TRBV2 and TRBJ2-3, with 9 nucleotides matching TRBD1. This CDR3 is CASSGGQGYADTQYF. The CDR3 nucleotides read TGTGCCAGCAGTGGGGGACAGGGTTACGCAGATACGCAGTATTTT.